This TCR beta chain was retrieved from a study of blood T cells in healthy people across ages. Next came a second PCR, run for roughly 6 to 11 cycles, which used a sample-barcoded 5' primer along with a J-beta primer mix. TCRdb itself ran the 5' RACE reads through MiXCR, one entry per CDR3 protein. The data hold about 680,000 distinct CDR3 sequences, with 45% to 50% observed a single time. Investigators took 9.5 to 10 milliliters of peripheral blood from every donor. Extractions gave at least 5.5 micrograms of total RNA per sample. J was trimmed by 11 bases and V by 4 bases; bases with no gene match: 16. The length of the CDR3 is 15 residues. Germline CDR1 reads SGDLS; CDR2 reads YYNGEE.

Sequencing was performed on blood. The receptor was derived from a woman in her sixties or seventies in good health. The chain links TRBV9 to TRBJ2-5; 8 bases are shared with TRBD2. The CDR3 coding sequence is TGTGCCAGCAGCCCTTCCGGGGGGGGAGGGAATGAGCAGTACTTC. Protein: CASSPSGGGGNEQYF.